The 3 T cell receptor beta chains below were found in one sample sequenced in a study of T-cell reconstitution after alpha-beta-depleted transplantation in children. Unique molecular identifiers were used to barcode this TCRbeta library. One entry per CDR3 protein, called by TCRdb with MiXCR from the PCR reads. The repertoire holds approximately 350,000 distinct CDR3 sequences, around 16% seen once, with approximately 44% in the top ten. The specimen comprised PBMCs, mostly from graft donor cells, sampled 360 days after TCRalphabeta/CD19-depleted stem cell transplant. Every receptor here comes from a male patient aged 2 to 10 who had a stem cell transplant for acute lymphoblastic leukemia, so the T cells may come from the graft donor.

The sample holds a few counts of this clonotype. CDR3 amino acids: CASSPQGAIQEKLFF. Written as DNA, the CDR3 is TGTGCCAGCAGTCCCCAGGGGGCAATACAGGAAAAACTGTTTTTT. The chain has TRBV12-3 or TRBV12-4 and TRBJ1-4, with 8 bases identical to TRBD1. Trimming took 5 bases from V and 8 from J; bases not matched to a gene: 10. CDR3 length: 15 amino acids.

This clonotype occurred many times. The V and J genes are TRBV12-3 or TRBV12-4 and TRBJ2-7; D is possibly TRBD1 (6 bases). Trimming stripped 3 bases from V and 4 bases from J, with 16 bases between. The CDR3 has 15 residues. This chain's CDR3 is CASSFVPGTRYEQYF. CDR3 coding DNA: TGTGCCAGCAGTTTTGTCCCCGGGACACGATACGAGCAGTACTTC.

The V gene is TRBV4-1, the J gene TRBJ2-7; 7 positions match TRBD1. The CDR3 consists of 15 residues. The V and J ends lost 4 bases and 4 bases, in that order; junction bases with no gene match: 10. Looked up from germline, CDR1 is MGHRA and CDR2 is YSYEKL. CDR3: CASSRAYRGAYEQYF. DNA of the CDR3: TGCGCCAGCAGCCGAGCCTACAGGGGAGCGTACGAGCAGTACTTC.